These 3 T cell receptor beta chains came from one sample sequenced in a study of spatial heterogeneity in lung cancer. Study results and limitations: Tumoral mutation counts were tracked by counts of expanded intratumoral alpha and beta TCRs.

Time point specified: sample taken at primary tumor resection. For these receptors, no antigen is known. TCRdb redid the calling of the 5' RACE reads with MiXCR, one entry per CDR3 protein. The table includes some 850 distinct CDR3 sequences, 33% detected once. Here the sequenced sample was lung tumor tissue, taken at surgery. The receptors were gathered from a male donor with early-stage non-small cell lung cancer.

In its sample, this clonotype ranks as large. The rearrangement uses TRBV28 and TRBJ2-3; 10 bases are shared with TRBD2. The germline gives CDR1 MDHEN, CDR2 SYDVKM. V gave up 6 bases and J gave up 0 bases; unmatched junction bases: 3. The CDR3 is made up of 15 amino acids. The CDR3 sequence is CASRLLAGSTDTQYF. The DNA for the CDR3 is TGTGCCAGCAGGCTACTAGCGGGGAGCACAGATACGCAGTATTTT. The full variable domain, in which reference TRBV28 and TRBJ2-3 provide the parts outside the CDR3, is DVKVTQSSRYLVKRTGEKVFLECVQDMDHENMFWYRQDPGLGLRLIYFSYDVKMKEKGDIPEGYSVSREKKERFSLILESASTNQTSMYLCASRLLAGSTDTQYFGPGTRLTVL.

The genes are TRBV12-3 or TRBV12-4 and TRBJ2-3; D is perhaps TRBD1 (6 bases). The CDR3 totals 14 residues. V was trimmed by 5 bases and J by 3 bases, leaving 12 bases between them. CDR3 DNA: TGTGCCAGCAGTCTCTACAGGGCGACAGATACGCAGTATTTT. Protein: CASSLYRATDTQYF.

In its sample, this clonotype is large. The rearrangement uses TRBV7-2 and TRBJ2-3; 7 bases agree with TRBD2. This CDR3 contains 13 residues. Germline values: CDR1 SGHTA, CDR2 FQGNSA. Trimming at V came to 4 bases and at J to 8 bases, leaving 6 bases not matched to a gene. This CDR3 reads CASSSSGGSTQYF. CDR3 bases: TGTGCCAGCAGCTCCTCCGGGGGGAGTACGCAGTATTTT.